Presented here are 8 T cell receptor beta chains from one specimen sequenced in a study of CD8 T cells in Susac syndrome. RNA, at roughly 0.5 to 1 ug, was reverse transcribed with random hexamers. TCRdb re-called the immunoSEQ multiplex PCR reads through MiXCR, storing one row per CDR3 protein. The data hold 95,000 to 150,000 distinct CDR3 sequences, with approximately 93% observed a single time. Sample: CD8+ T cells from PBMCs. The receptors were gathered from a human donor with multiple sclerosis.

V usage is TRBV20-1 and J usage is TRBJ2-7; TRBD2 agrees at 8 bases. Germline trimming cut 1 base from V and 0 bases from J; bases unmatched to any gene: 11. The CDR3 sequence is 17 residues long. Germline V gene data show CDR1 as DFQATT and CDR2 as SNEGSKA (reference sequence). The CDR3 reads CSARVRGAVIYSYEQYF. The CDR3 nucleotides read TGCAGTGCTAGAGTGCGGGGGGCAGTGATTTACTCCTACGAGCAGTACTTC.

The chain combines TRBV27 with TRBJ2-1; D unclear. Trimming stripped 1 base from V and 8 bases from J, with 3 bases between. The germline gives CDR1 MNHEY, CDR2 SMNVEV (reference sequence). The CDR3 runs 11 residues. The CDR3 reads CASSLYHEQFF. The CDR3 DNA sequence: TGTGCCAGCAGTTTATACCATGAGCAGTTCTTC.

The chain carries TRBV6-5 and TRBJ2-1, with D perhaps TRBD1 or TRBD2 (5 bases each). Germline assignment: CDR1 MNHEY and CDR2 SVGAGI. CDR3 length: 16 amino acids. V lost 2 bases and J 7 bases, leaving 18 bases between the germline ends. CDR3 amino acids: CASSYLQVPGRNEQFF. In DNA form, the CDR3 reads TGTGCCAGCAGTTACCTCCAAGTTCCGGGGCGAAATGAGCAGTTCTTC.

The J gene is TRBJ2-5, the V gene TRBV7-3; TRBD2 agrees at 11 bases. CDR3 length equals 15 residues. Germline CDR1 and CDR2: SGHTA and FQGTGA. Trimming cost V 7 bases and J 5 bases; bases outside gene matches: 9. CDR3 DNA sequence: TGTGCCAGCACCCTTAGCGGGGGGGCGCGGGAGACCCAGTACTTC. Its protein is CASTLSGGARETQYF. Together with reference TRBV7-3 and TRBJ2-5, the CDR3 gives the full variable domain: GAGVSQTPSNKVTEKGKYVELRCDPISGHTALYWYRQSLGQGPEFLIYFQGTGAADDSGLPNDRFFAVRPEGSVSTLKIQRTERGDSAVYLCASTLSGGARETQYFGPGTRLLVL.

The chain carries TRBV27 and TRBJ2-3; D not resolved. Between the trimmed V and J ends, which lost 1 base and 6 bases, there was a span of 11 bases. CDR1 is MNHEY, CDR2 SMNVEV, per germline (reference sequence). This CDR3 comprises 14 residues. CDR3: CASSLYSPRDTQYF. The CDR3 nucleotides read TGTGCCAGCAGTTTATACTCTCCCAGGGATACGCAGTATTTT.

V is TRBV7-9 and J is TRBJ1-2, with D unclear. The CDR3 covers 14 residues. V lost 1 base and J 6 bases, leaving 12 bases between the germline ends. Germline V gene data show CDR1 as SEHNR and CDR2 as FQNEAQ (reference sequence). The DNA of the CDR3 is TGTGCCAGCAGCTTAGTCAACCCAAGGGATGGCTACACCTTC. As protein: CASSLVNPRDGYTF.

The sample holds one count of this clonotype. V is TRBV27 and J is TRBJ2-2, with 7 bases identical to TRBD1. Germline V gene data show CDR1 as MNHEY and CDR2 as SMNVEV (reference sequence). Unmatched junction bases numbered 5, after V lost 6 bases and J lost 4 bases. This CDR3 contains 14 residues. CDR3 loop: CASSLGQATGELFF. The CDR3, as DNA: TGTGCCAGCAGCCTCGGACAGGCCACCGGGGAGCTGTTTTTT.

V usage is TRBV29-1 and J usage is TRBJ1-3; a weak D match, TRBD1 (5 bases). Germline CDR1 reads SQVTM; CDR2 reads ANQGSEA. This CDR3 has 15 amino acids. V lost 3 bases and J 0 bases, leaving 12 bases between the germline ends. The CDR3 DNA follows: TGCAGCGTTGAGTTGGGACGTATCTCTGGAAACACCATATATTTT. Protein product: CSVELGRISGNTIYF.